This TCR beta chain was captured by sequencing in a study of blood T cell repertoires in COVID-19. As for the study in general: Collection of acute and convalescent COVID-19 samples took place in the United States, Italy and Spain. Sources were T cells, B-cell-depleted T cells, or PBMCs; the material itself was cDNA or gDNA.

Sequencing used immunoSEQ multiplex PCR; TCRdb keeps in-frame clones, though not all of them. This sample has about 140,000 clones, with around 89% found just once. The receptor was isolated from a woman older than 75 with acute or convalescent COVID-19. The sample taken for sequencing was peripheral blood.

The CDR3 DNA follows: TGTGCCAGCAGAGACAGGGTCCCCGGGGAGCTGTTTTTT. Amino acids: CASRDRVPGELFF. The chain couples TRBV7-9 to TRBJ2-2, with TRBD1 identical over 7 bases. Looked up from germline, CDR1 is SEHNR and CDR2 is FQNEAQ (reference sequence). This CDR3 region has 13 residues. V lost 6 bases and J lost 6; bases outside the gene matches: 4.